A single sample gave rise to the 8 T cell receptor beta chains below, sequenced in a study of T-cell memory formation after mild COVID-19 (dated by TCRdb to 2020 to 2022). Libraries were made using 5' RACE. Data came from an Illumina NovaSeq 6000. The public sequencing data were trimmed at Q25 with fastp and processed into clonotypes with MiXCR by TCRdb, which kept only in-frame beta chains. Every distinct CDR3 protein forms one entry, paired with its most common genes and DNA. The sample table shows some 440,000 distinct CDR3 sequences, and roughly 25% are seen once. Roughly an eighth of the sample is held by the ten biggest clonotypes. Specimen: PBMCs or a T cell subset sorted from them (not recorded which). Every receptor here comes from an adult woman who had mild COVID-19 (a few samples of this study predate the infection). The sample titles of this study are shuffled in the database, so cell type and time point are left out; the donor was told from shared clones.

This clonotype was observed a few times. The chain is built from TRBV7-2 and TRBJ1-1, with D possibly matching TRBD1 (5 bases). The CDR3 contains 14 residues. The V and J ends lost 3 bases and 1 base respectively, with 9 bases between them. Germline V gene sequence: CDR1 SGHTA, CDR2 FQGNSA. The CDR3 sequence is CASSLGRENTEAFF. The CDR3 DNA is TGTGCCAGCAGCTTGGGACGGGAGAACACTGAAGCTTTCTTT.

This clonotype was detected only once. A much larger clonotype is one base distant, so this may be a read error. The J gene is TRBJ1-1, the V gene TRBV20-1; D remains ambiguous. Germline V gives CDR1 DFQATT, CDR2 SNEGSKA (reference sequence). The CDR3 covers 13 residues. V was trimmed by 5 bases and J by 5 bases, leaving 15 bases between them. CDR3 DNA sequence: TGCAGTGCTCGACACCAGCCGAAAACTGAAGCTTTCTTT. This translates into CSARHQPKTEAFF.

The chain links TRBV5-6 to TRBJ1-2; 10 positions match TRBD1. Germline CDR1 and CDR2: SGHDT and YYEEEE. The length of the CDR3 is 17 residues. The V segment lost 3 bases and the J segment 8 bases; nucleotides outside the gene matches: 16. This CDR3 is CASSSFHPPGQGTGYTF. The CDR3 coding sequence is TGTGCCAGCAGCTCCTTCCATCCTCCGGGACAGGGGACGGGCTACACCTTC.

This clonotype has at least ten counts. The chain has TRBV5-4 and TRBJ1-2, with 9 bases matching TRBD1. The CDR3 loop spans 13 amino acids. From germline, CDR1 is SGHNT and CDR2 YYREEE (reference sequence). The trim removed 4 bases at V and 4 bases at J, leaving 2 bases unmatched. CDR3 DNA sequence: TGTGCCAGCAGCCAGGGACAGGGCTATGGCTACACCTTC. Its translation: CASSQGQGYGYTF.

This sequence joins TRBV29-1 and TRBJ2-1, with D possibly called TRBD1 or TRBD2 (5 bases each). Germline CDR1 and CDR2: SQVTM and ANQGSEA. Trimming shortened V by 4 bases and J by 12 bases, and 10 bases separated the two germline ends. There are 10 residues in the CDR3. CDR3 nucleotide sequence: TGCAGCGTTGGGGGACGGACGCAGTTCTTC. Encoded protein: CSVGGRTQFF.

The gene calls are TRBV7-9 and TRBJ2-3; D is uncertain. Germline assignment: CDR1 SEHNR and CDR2 FQNEAQ (reference sequence). This CDR3 is built from 15 residues. With 5 bases removed from V and 2 bases from J, the gap between germline ends came to 14 bases. The CDR3 DNA is TGTGCCAGCAGCGCCCCCTATGGATACACAGATACGCAGTATTTT. Protein: CASSAPYGYTDTQYF. The variable domain in full, completed from reference TRBV7-9 and TRBJ2-3, reads DTGVSQNPRHKITKRGQNVTFRCDPISEHNRLYWYRQTLGQGPEFLTYFQNEAQLEKSRLLSDRFSAERPKGSFSTLEIQRTEQGDSAMYLCASSAPYGYTDTQYFGPGTRLTVL.

The CDR3 loop reads CASTKLLPTEAFF. For the CDR3, the DNA is TGTGCCAGCACAAAGTTGCTCCCAACTGAAGCTTTCTTT. The chain recombines TRBV7-2 with TRBJ1-1; D gene uncertain. V shed 7 bases and J shed 5 bases, with 14 bases lying between them. Per germline, CDR1 SGHTA and CDR2 FQGNSA. The CDR3 consists of 13 residues.

This clonotype was detected ten times or more. This chain connects TRBV20-1 to TRBJ2-7; TRBD2 is a possible D gene (7 bases). The ends were cut back, 3 bases at V and 0 bases at J, with 18 bases in the middle. CDR3 size: 16 residues. Germline loops: CDR1 DFQATT, CDR2 SNEGSKA (reference sequence). Here the CDR3 reads CSARPPGAGDSYEQYF. The CDR3 bases are TGCAGTGCTAGGCCCCCAGGGGCGGGGGACTCCTACGAGCAGTACTTC.